The TCR beta chain described here comes from a study of CD8+CD57+ T cells in acquired aplastic anemia. As for the study in general: The DNA of sorted CD4+ and CD8+ cells averaged approximately 3.3 ug. Study-level results: Patients and controls shared fewer than 30 CD8+ CDR3 sequences.

Germline lookup yields CDR1 SGDLS and CDR2 YYNGEE. The V gene lost 7 bases and the J gene lost 1 base, with 8 bases spanning the gap. This CDR3 is built from 12 residues. Selection for sequencing was limited to patients who had shown CD8+CD57+ cell expansion by flow cytometry. Severe acquired aplastic anemia affected all patients. No therapy was given to patients before blood sampling. For this clonotype: The antigen is unknown.

TCR beta VDJ and CDR3 profiling used genomic DNA as template. TCRdb fed the reads into MiXCR, producing one record per CDR3 protein. The top ten hold about 7.8% of the sample, which has approximately 220,000 distinct CDR3 sequences, around 43% seen once. What was sequenced was sorted CD4+, CD8+, or CD8+CD57+ T cells (not recorded which) from PBMCs. The chain combines TRBV9 with TRBJ1-2; no reliable D call. The clonotype was recovered from a human donor with aplastic anemia. The CDR3 nucleotides are TGTGCCAGCGGAGGAGGTAACTATGGCTACACCTTC. It encodes CASGGGNYGYTF.